This T cell receptor beta chain was captured by sequencing in a study of blood T cell repertoires in COVID-19. Study details: PBMCs, B-cell-depleted T cells, or T cells provided the cDNA or gDNA that made up the material.

The data were produced by immunoSEQ multiplex PCR, yet TCRdb's version contains in-frame clones alone and is incomplete. Of fewer than 250,000 clones listed, around 82% are singletons. This CDR3 contains 12 residues. Germline V lookup: CDR1 SQVTM, CDR2 ANQGSEA. V lost 0 bases, J lost 6 bases, and 7 bases lay in between. The chain has TRBV29-1 and TRBJ2-3, with a possible D match to TRBD2 (5 bases). Material for sequencing was peripheral blood. This TCR derives from a woman in her forties or fifties with acute or convalescent COVID-19. CDR3 amino acids: CSVEDGGDTQYF. CDR3 in DNA: TGCAGCGTTGAAGATGGCGGGGATACGCAGTATTTT.